This entry concerns a single TCR beta chain. Authors' processing steps: Estimates of nucleated cell counts were drawn from the amplification of reference gene primers. Sequencing was performed with immunoSEQ multiplex PCR; in TCRdb, only in-frame clones are kept and a portion is missing. That table furnishes V, J and clone size, whereas the DNA furnished D and trimming. The data hold 200,000 to 250,000 clones, with approximately 84% observed a single time. CDR1 KGHSH and CDR2 LQKENI come from the germline V gene. V shed 0 bases and J shed 0 bases, with 9 bases lying between them. The CDR3 loop spans 16 amino acids. This record belongs to a study of blood T cell repertoires in COVID-19. Study context: Collection of acute and convalescent COVID-19 samples took place in the United States, Italy and Spain. Nucleic acid was either cDNA or gDNA, and it came from T cells, B-cell-depleted T cells, or PBMCs.

The source of this sequence is a woman in her twenties or thirties who had recovered from COVID-19. V usage is TRBV18 and J usage is TRBJ2-1, with D possibly matching TRBD1 (5 bases). Input material: peripheral blood. DNA for the CDR3: TGTGCCAGCTCACCACCGACAGCAAACTCCTACAATGAGCAGTTCTTC. It encodes CASSPPTANSYNEQFF.